Listed below are T cell receptor beta chains from one sample, sequenced in a study of cytotoxic CD8 clonotypes in ibrutinib-treated CLL. Clones were sequenced by immunoSEQ multiplex PCR, and TCRdb holds only the in-frame ones, with some missing. This table has fewer than 300,000 clones, around 77% appearing once. This specimen consisted of PBMCs, obtained at disease progression, from a patient treated with ibrutinib. Every receptor here comes from a human donor with chronic lymphocytic leukemia. CDR3s include the opening cysteine and the closing phenylalanine or tryptophan. The D gene is left open where the match is weak. Size is stated for part of the rows, as once, few or many counts, or as a class when the clone is expanded.

D | J | size | V | CDR3 | DNA
TRBD1 | TRBJ2-7 | - | TRBV7-9 | CASSLGQYGTGYEQYF | TGTGCCAGCAGCTTAGGACAGTACGGGACAGGTTACGAGCAGTACTTC
TRBD2 | TRBJ2-5 | - | TRBV11-2 | CASSSLSSGGPEGQYF | TGTGCCAGCAGCTCCCTCTCGAGCGGGGGGCCTGAGGGCCAGTACTTC
TRBD2 | TRBJ2-7 | few | TRBV28 | CASTPGGASYEQYF | TGTGCCAGCACCCCCGGGGGGGCCTCCTACGAGCAGTACTTC
TRBD2 | TRBJ2-7 | - | TRBV25-1 | CASSARENYEQYF | TGTGCCAGCAGTGCGCGGGAGAACTACGAGCAGTACTTC
- | TRBJ2-1 | - | TRBV5-1 | CASSSGAYNEQFF | TGCGCCAGCAGCTCAGGGGCCTACAATGAGCAGTTCTTC
- | TRBJ1-2 | - | TRBV29-1 | CSVLRGVDYGYTF | TGCAGCGTTCTGAGGGGGGTGGACTATGGCTACACCTTC
TRBD1 | TRBJ1-2 | - | TRBV5-8 | CASSTRGTAHNYGYTF | TGTGCCAGCAGCACCCGAGGGACAGCCCATAACTATGGCTACACCTTC
TRBD1 | TRBJ2-7 | - | TRBV10-3 | CATHPQGTGVSYEQYF | TGTGCCACCCACCCTCAAGGGACAGGGGTTTCCTACGAGCAGTACTTC
TRBD2 | TRBJ2-1 | - | TRBV10-3 | CAISDRMFLAGANNEQFF | TGTGCCATCAGTGATCGGATGTTTCTGGCGGGAGCTAACAATGAGCAGTTCTTC
TRBD2 | TRBJ2-3 | - | TRBV11-2 | CASSILAGPISSTDTQYF | TGTGCCAGCAGCATACTAGCGGGGCCTATCTCTAGCACAGATACGCAGTATTTT
TRBD1 | TRBJ1-5 | few | TRBV7-9 | CASSRTGDPRGPQHF | TGTGCCAGCAGTCGCACAGGGGACCCGCGGGGTCCCCAGCATTTT
- | TRBJ2-6 | once | TRBV5-1 | CASSFENGANVLTF | TGCGCCAGCAGCTTTGAGAACGGGGCCAACGTCCTGACTTTC
TRBD2 | TRBJ2-3 | - | TRBV5-1 | CASSSGSTDTQYF | TGCGCCAGCAGTAGCGGGAGCACAGATACGCAGTATTTT
- | TRBJ1-2 | few | TRBV27 | CASSNQSGRNGYTF | TGTGCCAGCAGTAACCAATCAGGGAGGAATGGCTACACCTTC
- | TRBJ1-2 | - | TRBV6-6 | CASSYSHGALGYTF | TGTGCCAGCAGTTACTCGCATGGGGCGCTTGGCTACACCTTC
TRBD2 | TRBJ2-5 | - | TRBV7-8 | CASSYGLAAGETQYF | TGTGCCAGCAGCTACGGACTAGCGGCGGGGGAGACCCAGTACTTC
- | TRBJ2-7 | - | TRBV21-1 | CASSGAGPEQYF | TGTGCCAGCAGCGGCGCTGGGCCCGAGCAGTACTTC
- | TRBJ2-5 | - | TRBV15 | CATSNGIQGTQYF | TGTGCCACCAGCAATGGGATCCAGGGGACCCAGTACTTC